The 23 T cell receptor beta chains presented below share a single source sample, sequenced in a study of T cells in Graves' hyperthyroidism and ophthalmopathy. Amplified TCR beta CDR3 regions came from RNA transcripts. The TCR CDR3 was amplified in a first-round RT-PCR using the HTBI primer set. TCRdb used MiXCR to reprocess the multiplex PCR reads, holding one entry per CDR3 protein. This table has about 700,000 distinct CDR3 sequences, 14% appearing once. Sequenced input: blood. These receptors all stem from a woman between 18 and 29 years old with Graves' hyperthyroidism.

As regards this clonotype: Relative to the germline gene, one junction end is altered; a read error may explain this. This chain links TRBV7-9 with TRBJ2-1; TRBD2 might be the D (6 bases). CDR3 length: 16 amino acids. Germline V lookup: CDR1 SEHNR, CDR2 FQNEAQ (reference sequence). For the CDR3, the DNA is TGCGCCAGCAGCCAAGGAGGGATACTCTCCTACAATGAGCAGTTCTTC. This translates into CASSQGGILSYNEQFF.

For this clonotype: Possible read error: a much larger clone is one base away. The V and J genes are TRBV18 and TRBJ2-7; 7 bases agree with TRBD1. Germline V gives CDR1 KGHSH, CDR2 LQKENI. There are 13 residues in the CDR3. V gave up 4 bases and J gave up 3 bases; unmatched junction bases: 3. This CDR3 reads CASSHGDSYEQYF. CDR3 bases: TGTGCCAGCTCACACGGGGACAGCTACGAGCAGTACTTC.

This clonotype was observed many times. The junction departs from the called germline gene at one end, perhaps through a read error. The chain has TRBV5-1 and TRBJ2-2; the D gene is possibly TRBD2 (6 bases). Looked up from germline, CDR1 is SGHRS and CDR2 is YFSETQ. CDR3 size: 14 residues. The CDR3 spells CASSLVGRTGELFF. As DNA, the CDR3 is TGTGCCAGCAGCTTAGTGGGGAGGACCGGGGAGCTGTTTTTT.

This chain joins TRBV9 and TRBJ2-1, with TRBD2 matching 7 bases. With V trimmed by 0 bases and J by 7 bases, 7 bases remained unmatched. The CDR3 runs to 15 residues. Germline CDR1 SGDLS, CDR2 YYNGEE. CDR3 protein: CASSVGGGEVNEQFF. CDR3 sequence (DNA): TGTGCCAGCAGCGTAGGGGGGGGTGAGGTGAATGAGCAGTTCTTC.

The sample holds many counts of this clonotype. The chain combines TRBV3-1 with TRBJ2-1, with a possible D match to TRBD2 (5 bases). The V gene lost 5 bases and the J gene lost 5 bases, with 13 bases spanning the gap. Germline values: CDR1 LGHDT, CDR2 YNNKEL (reference sequence). The CDR3 consists of 14 residues. CDR3 region: CASSLGSRNNEQFF. The CDR3, as DNA: TGTGCCAGCAGCTTAGGGAGCAGAAACAATGAGCAGTTCTTC.

This clonotype occurred a few times. The V and J genes are TRBV20-1 and TRBJ1-2, with a weak D call TRBD1 (6 bases). CDR1 is DFQATT and CDR2 is SNEGSKA in the germline V gene (reference sequence). The CDR3 contains 12 residues. Trimming left V 5 bases short and J 4 bases short, with 11 bases between. CDR3: CSAQGGTYGYTF. The DNA of the CDR3 is TGCAGTGCTCAAGGGGGAACCTATGGCTACACCTTC.

In this sample, this clonotype turned up many times. This chain joins TRBV7-2 and TRBJ2-7; D gene uncertain. V was cut by 6 bases and J by 0 bases, with 12 bases left in between. Per germline, CDR1 SGHTA and CDR2 FQGNSA. This CDR3 has 14 amino acids. CDR3 sequence reads: CASSRVISSYEQYF. DNA for the CDR3: TGTGCCAGCAGTCGTGTCATAAGCTCCTACGAGCAGTACTTC.

DNA for the CDR3: TGTGCCAGCGCTACCGGGCCGGGACAGTTTCATATAGGCAACGTCCTGACTTTC. Translation: CASATGPGQFHIGNVLTF. This rearrangement joins TRBV6-2 or TRBV6-3 to TRBJ2-6, with 7 nucleotides matching TRBD1. V dropped 8 bases and J dropped 9; count of bases not matched to a gene: 22. The CDR3 sequence is 18 residues long. CDR1 is MNHEY, CDR2 SVGEGT, per germline.

This clonotype appeared many times. The rearrangement links TRBV6-6 to TRBJ2-7, with 8 bases aligning to TRBD1. With V trimmed by 2 bases and J by 0 bases, 6 bases remained unmatched. The CDR3 is 16 residues long. The V gene's germline CDR1 is MNHNY and CDR2 SVGAGI (reference sequence). CDR3 nucleotides: TGTGCCAGCAGTTACCCCCGGGACAGGAGCTCCTACGAGCAGTACTTC. Translation gives CASSYPRDRSSYEQYF.

In its sample, this clonotype was seen many times. As DNA, the CDR3 is TGTGCCAGCAGCTTTATTTACACAGATACGCAGTATTTT. It translates to CASSFIYTDTQYF. The chain recombines TRBV7-6 with TRBJ2-3; D gene uncertain. The CDR3 totals 13 residues. V was trimmed by 3 bases and J by 2 bases, leaving 6 bases between them. Germline V CDR1 and CDR2: SGHVS, FNYEAQ.

This clonotype has ten or more counts. The chain employs TRBV6-2 or TRBV6-3 and TRBJ1-2; TRBD1 might be the D (5 bases). The CDR3 consists of 14 residues. Germline CDR1 MNHEY, CDR2 SVGEGT. V lost 2 bases, J lost 1 base, and 8 bases lay in between. CDR3: CASSYDSHNYGYTF. In DNA, the CDR3 is TGTGCCAGCAGTTACGACAGTCATAACTATGGCTACACCTTC.

This clonotype has ten or more counts. V usage is TRBV6-2 or TRBV6-3 and J usage is TRBJ1-1, with TRBD1 matching 9 bases. The trim removed 2 bases at V and 3 bases at J, leaving 16 bases unmatched. The CDR3 has 19 amino acids. Germline V CDR1 and CDR2: MNHEY, SVGEGT. CDR3 coding DNA: TGTGCCAGCAGTTACCCTGATCTCCTTGGGGACAGGGATGACACTGAAGCTTTCTTT. It translates to CASSYPDLLGDRDDTEAFF.

The table lists this clonotype with many counts. V is TRBV30 and J is TRBJ2-1; D is undetermined. Germline V gene sequence: CDR1 GTSNPN, CDR2 SVGIG (reference sequence). V lost 0 bases and J 10 bases, leaving 13 bases between the germline ends. CDR3 length equals 13 residues. The chain's CDR3 is CAWSVRLRGEQFF. The CDR3 bases are TGTGCCTGGAGTGTACGGTTACGAGGAGAGCAGTTCTTC.

This clonotype was counted at least ten times. The chain couples TRBV2 to TRBJ1-2; D perhaps matches TRBD1 (6 bases). This CDR3 is 13 amino acids long. Trimming cost V 8 bases and J 10 bases, with 20 bases left between them. From germline, CDR1 is SNHLY and CDR2 FYNNEI. The CDR3 loop is CASADSGGFDYTF. CDR3 DNA sequence: TGTGCCAGCGCGGACAGTGGGGGATTCGACTACACCTTC.

This clonotype was seen repeatedly, ten times or more. The chain has TRBV7-3 and TRBJ2-3; TRBD2 agrees at 9 bases. V shed 7 bases, J shed 5 bases, and the junction held 4 bases outside the gene matches. From germline, CDR1 is SGHTA and CDR2 FQGTGA. The CDR3 covers 13 residues. This CDR3 reads CASKAGGLDTQYF. The DNA for the CDR3 is TGTGCCAGCAAGGCGGGAGGGCTAGATACGCAGTATTTT.

CDR3 in amino acids: CASRTHNTGSYEQYF. Written as DNA, the CDR3 is TGTGCCAGCAGAACGCATAATACAGGGTCCTACGAGCAGTACTTC. The rearrangement joins TRBV6-2 or TRBV6-3 to TRBJ2-7, with D possibly being TRBD1 (6 bases). CDR1 and CDR2 (germline): MNHEY, SVGEGT. Trimming removed 6 bases at V and 1 base at J, with 16 bases between. This CDR3 is 15 amino acids long.

V gene TRBV24-1 combines with J gene TRBJ2-1; D is perhaps TRBD2 (6 bases). Germline CDR1 is KGHDR and CDR2 is SFDVKD. V shed 4 bases and J shed 4 bases, with 13 bases lying between them. The CDR3 has 15 amino acids. The CDR3 nucleotides read TGTGCCACCAGTGACGATGGGACTTTATACAATGAGCAGTTCTTC. This encodes CATSDDGTLYNEQFF.

J is TRBJ1-2 and V is TRBV5-6; no reliable D call. Trimming took 1 base from V and 7 from J, leaving 17 bases between them. Germline lookup yields CDR1 SGHDT and CDR2 YYEEEE. This CDR3 is built from 15 residues. Here the CDR3 DNA reads TGTGCCAGCAGCTTGCCCTCTCCCGGGGAGGTTGGCTACACCTTC. It translates to CASSLPSPGEVGYTF. Full variable domain (rest looked up from reference TRBV5-6 and TRBJ1-2): DAGVTQSPTHLIKTRGQQVTLRCSPKSGHDTVSWYQQALGQGPQFIFQYYEEEERQRGNFPDRFSGHQFPNYSSELNVNALLLGDSALYLCASSLPSPGEVGYTFGSGTRLTVV.

This clonotype was seen a handful of times. The V and J genes are TRBV4-1 and TRBJ1-4; maybe TRBD1 (5 bases). This CDR3 has 13 residues. Trimming removed 4 bases at V and 7 bases at J, with 10 bases between. CDR1 is MGHRA and CDR2 is YSYEKL in the germline V gene. CDR3 protein: CASSLGDLEKLFF. In DNA, the CDR3 is TGCGCCAGCAGCCTCGGGGACCTTGAAAAACTGTTTTTT.

The rearrangement uses TRBV5-1 and TRBJ1-2, with 7 bases that match TRBD1. CDR1 and CDR2 from the germline V gene are SGHRS and YFSETQ. The CDR3 runs 16 residues. Unmatched junction bases numbered 12, after V lost 4 bases and J lost 3 bases. DNA of the CDR3: TGCGCCAGCAGCCACCAATCGACAGGGTCTTACTATGGCTACACCTTC. This gives the protein CASSHQSTGSYYGYTF.

V is TRBV6-4 and J is TRBJ1-5; D not certain. The CDR3 contains 13 residues. The V gene's germline CDR1 is MRHNA and CDR2 SNTAGT. V dropped 5 bases and J dropped 7 bases, with 12 bases sitting between them. The CDR3 sequence: CASSLFFGQPQHF. The CDR3 nucleotides are TGTGCCAGCAGTCTATTTTTTGGGCAGCCCCAGCATTTT.

This clonotype occurred many times. The chain is built from TRBV3-1 and TRBJ2-7, with TRBD2 as a possible D gene (7 bases). CDR3 length: 15 residues. The V gene lost 4 bases and the J gene lost 7 bases, with 20 bases spanning the gap. Germline assignment: CDR1 LGHDT and CDR2 YNNKEL (reference sequence). The CDR3, as DNA: TGTGCCAGCAGCCCTCCTGGCGGGAGAAGGGGGGAGCAGTACTTC. Translating gives CASSPPGGRRGEQYF.

This clonotype was seen many times. V and J are TRBV20-1 and TRBJ2-7; 7 bases match TRBD1. Unmatched junction bases numbered 13, after V lost 3 bases and J lost 2 bases. This CDR3 contains 16 residues. CDR1 and CDR2 from the germline V gene are DFQATT and SNEGSKA (reference sequence). CDR3: CSARGFRDRRTYEQYF. The DNA for the CDR3 is TGCAGTGCTAGGGGGTTCCGGGACAGACGTACCTACGAGCAGTACTTC.